Shown below are 13 T cell receptor beta chains from a single sample sequenced in a study of radiotherapy plus CTLA-4 blockade in lung cancer. The data were produced by immunoSEQ multiplex PCR, yet TCRdb's version contains in-frame clones alone and is incomplete. The table records some 50,000 clones, about four fifths of them present only once. This sample comprised peripheral blood, obtained from a patient treated with radiotherapy plus ipilimumab. The receptor source for this set is a human donor with non-small cell lung cancer whose response to radiotherapy plus ipilimumab could not be evaluated.

The chain couples TRBV19 to TRBJ2-1; D might be TRBD2 (5 bases). The CDR3 is made up of 13 amino acids. V dropped 6 bases and J dropped 10 bases, with 16 bases sitting between them. Germline CDR1 and CDR2: LNHDA and SQIVND (reference sequence). CDR3 loop: CASRQTGIDEQFF. The CDR3 bases are TGTGCCAGTAGACAAACGGGGATCGACGAGCAGTTCTTC.

The gene calls are TRBV15 and TRBJ1-4, with 10 bases identical to TRBD1. The junction had 2 bases not matched to a gene; V was cut back by 0 bases and J by 7 bases. The germline V gene has CDR1 LNHNV and CDR2 YYDKDF (reference sequence). CDR3 length: 15 amino acids. The CDR3 sequence: CATSRDGQGGEKLFF. The CDR3 region has the DNA TGTGCCACCAGCAGAGATGGACAGGGGGGTGAAAAACTGTTTTTT.

The rearrangement links TRBV28 to TRBJ2-7; 9 bases fit TRBD1. This CDR3 region has 14 residues. V lost 6 bases to trimming and J lost 4 bases; unmatched junction nucleotides: 7. From germline, CDR1 is MDHEN and CDR2 SYDVKM. CDR3 DNA: TGTGCCAGCAGATACCGACAGGGGGGGTACGAGCAGTACTTC. Translation: CASRYRQGGYEQYF.

The chain joins TRBV19 to TRBJ1-5, with 9 bases matching TRBD1. Germline CDR1 reads LNHDA; CDR2 reads SQIVND (reference sequence). The CDR3 consists of 14 residues. Unmatched junction bases numbered 12, after V lost 5 bases and J lost 13 bases. The CDR3 reads CASSLTGGNQLQHF. CDR3 in DNA: TGTGCCAGTAGTTTAACAGGGGGCAATCAGCTTCAGCATTTT.

The chain is built from TRBV6-5 and TRBJ1-2; 7 bases are a match to TRBD1. CDR3 length: 11 amino acids. CDR1 is MNHEY, CDR2 SVGAGI, per germline. CDR3 sequence: CAISQGGGYTF. CDR3 nucleotide sequence: TGTGCTATCTCCCAGGGGGGTGGCTACACCTTC.

This clone was seen a handful of times. This chain connects TRBV4-3 to TRBJ2-4, with 9 bases fitting TRBD2. The V and J ends lost 0 bases and 0 bases, in that order; junction bases with no gene match: 9. Germline CDR1 and CDR2: LGHNA and YSLEER. CDR3 length: 19 residues. Here the CDR3 DNA reads TGCGCCAGCAGCCAAGAGATCGATAGCGGGAGCTTAGCCAAAAACATTCAGTACTTC. Protein: CASSQEIDSGSLAKNIQYF.

This chain connects TRBV19 to TRBJ2-2; 14 bases match TRBD2. Germline trimming cut 3 bases from V and 4 bases from J; bases unmatched to any gene: 4. This CDR3 is 17 amino acids long. Looked up from germline, CDR1 is LNHDA and CDR2 is SQIVND (reference sequence). CDR3 region: CASSIFGTSGSTGELFF. The CDR3 DNA follows: TGTGCCAGTAGTATCTTCGGGACTAGCGGGAGCACCGGGGAGCTGTTTTTT. Using reference TRBV19 and TRBJ2-2 for the parts outside the CDR3, the full variable domain is DGGITQSPKYLFRKEGQNVTLSCEQNLNHDAMYWYRQDPGQGLRLIYYSQIVNDFQKGDIAEGYSVSREKKESFPLTVTSAQKNPTAFYLCASSIFGTSGSTGELFFGEGSRLTVL.

The table lists this clone with a count of one. V is TRBV7-2 and J is TRBJ2-2; 9 nucleotides agree with TRBD2. Germline CDR1 is SGHTA and CDR2 is FQGNSA. Trimming cost V 2 bases and J 13 bases; bases outside gene matches: 11. The CDR3 is 15 amino acids. CDR3 sequence: CASSLQLAGTRGLFF. In DNA form, the CDR3 reads TGTGCCAGCAGCTTACAGCTAGCGGGGACAAGAGGGCTGTTTTTT. The variable domain in full, completed from reference TRBV7-2 and TRBJ2-2, reads GAGVSQSPSNKVTEKGKDVELRCDPISGHTALYWYRQSLGQGLEFLIYFQGNSAPDKSGLPSDRFSAERTGGSVSTLTIQRTQQEDSAVYLCASSLQLAGTRGLFFGEGSRLTVL.

V gene TRBV11-2 combines with J gene TRBJ2-1; the match to TRBD2 covers 7 bases. The germline CDR1 and CDR2 sequences are SGHAT and FQNNGV. There are 14 residues in the CDR3. The V segment lost 2 bases and the J segment 10 bases; nucleotides outside the gene matches: 8. The CDR3 DNA follows: TGTGCCAGCAGCTTATTGGCGGGAGTCAGAGAGCAGTTCTTC. This codes for CASSLLAGVREQFF.

The chain carries TRBV11-2 and TRBJ1-1; tentatively, D is TRBD1 (5 bases). Trimming shortened V by 3 bases and J by 4 bases, and 15 bases separated the two germline ends. The germline CDR1 and CDR2 sequences are SGHAT and FQNNGV. CDR3 length: 15 amino acids. Here the CDR3 reads CASSFLLGGSTEAFF. Here the CDR3 DNA reads TGTGCCAGCAGCTTCCTATTGGGGGGGAGCACTGAAGCTTTCTTT.

V gene TRBV7-3 combines with J gene TRBJ1-1; D gene unclear. This CDR3 contains 13 residues. With 8 bases removed from V and 11 bases from J, the gap between germline ends came to 21 bases. Germline CDR1 and CDR2: SGHTA and FQGTGA. The CDR3 here is CASVLDLGEPAFF. In DNA, the CDR3 is TGTGCCAGCGTTCTGGACCTCGGGGAGCCGGCTTTCTTT.

This chain links TRBV6-1 with TRBJ2-3; 7 nucleotides align to TRBD1. From germline, CDR1 is MNHNS and CDR2 SASEGT. The CDR3 is 16 amino acids. V dropped 2 bases and J dropped 0; count of bases not matched to a gene: 5. CDR3 sequence: CASSELTGASTDTQYF. The DNA of the CDR3 is TGTGCCAGCAGTGAACTAACAGGGGCTAGCACAGATACGCAGTATTTT.

The chain is built from TRBV12-5 and TRBJ2-1, with 9 bases that match TRBD2. This CDR3 is built from 16 residues. Germline V gene data show CDR1 as LGHNT and CDR2 as FRNRAP. V shed 1 base, J shed 0 bases, and the junction held 1 base outside the gene matches. The CDR3 DNA is TGTGCTAGTGGTTTGGGACTAGCGGCCTCCTACAATGAGCAGTTCTTC. Protein sequence: CASGLGLAASYNEQFF.